These 32 T cell receptor beta chains originate from one sample sequenced in a study of cytomegalovirus exposure and HLA in healthy donors. Produced via immunoSEQ multiplex PCR; TCRdb's table is partial and in-frame only. The sample carries around 150,000 clones, roughly 95% recorded once. Sequencing input: PBMCs. These receptor sequences come from a woman between 18 and 30 years old in good health and CMV-seronegative.

This rearrangement joins TRBV7-6 to TRBJ2-3; D might be TRBD2 (5 bases). Germline V CDR1 and CDR2: SGHVS, FNYEAQ. Trimming took off 8 bases at V and 3 bases at J, with 18 bases between the two ends. The CDR3 is made up of 15 amino acids. The chain's CDR3 is CASAGNRLGTDTQYF. DNA for the CDR3: TGTGCCAGCGCCGGGAATAGGCTCGGAACAGATACGCAGTATTTT.

V usage is TRBV4-2 and J usage is TRBJ2-1, with D tentatively TRBD1 (5 bases). V was cut by 0 bases and J by 10 bases, with 19 bases left in between. This CDR3 has 16 amino acids. CDR1 LGHNA and CDR2 YNFKEQ come from the germline V gene. The DNA for the CDR3 is TGTGCCAGCAGCCAAGACGCGGCAGGGCTACTCTCCGAGCAGTTCTTC. Translated: CASSQDAAGLLSEQFF.

J is TRBJ1-2 and V is TRBV11-2, with D tentatively TRBD1 (6 bases). This CDR3 is 15 amino acids long. Per the germline V gene, CDR1 is SGHAT and CDR2 is FQNNGV. V lost 1 base to trimming and J lost 8 bases, with 17 bases between them. CDR3 in amino acids: CASSLVAGAASGYTF. The DNA of the CDR3 is TGTGCCAGCAGCTTAGTGGCAGGGGCGGCTTCGGGCTACACCTTC.

The chain combines TRBV7-9 with TRBJ1-1; D may be TRBD1 (6 bases). Germline V CDR1 and CDR2: SEHNR, FQNEAQ (reference sequence). There are 14 residues in the CDR3. The V and J ends lost 1 base and 8 bases respectively, with 14 bases between them. CDR3 bases: TGTGCCAGCAGCTTAGAAATTGACCAGGGGGAAGCTTTCTTT. The encoded protein is CASSLEIDQGEAFF.

The J gene is TRBJ1-2, the V gene TRBV7-6; 10 bases map to TRBD1. Germline V CDR1 and CDR2: SGHVS, FNYEAQ. This CDR3 is 15 amino acids long. The V segment lost 8 bases and the J segment 2 bases; nucleotides outside the gene matches: 8. The CDR3 spells CASGPGDRGNYGYTF. The CDR3 DNA reads TGTGCCAGCGGACCGGGGGACAGGGGAAACTATGGCTACACCTTC.

V usage is TRBV5-5 and J usage is TRBJ1-2; weak D call: TRBD1 (6 bases). V lost 2 bases and J lost 3, with 8 bases in between. There are 13 residues in the CDR3. Germline-derived CDR1 and CDR2 are SGHKS and YYEKEE (reference sequence). CDR3: CASSLQGDYGYTF. CDR3 in DNA: TGTGCCAGCAGCTTACAGGGAGACTATGGCTACACCTTC.

This rearrangement joins TRBV29-1 to TRBJ1-2; D unresolved. The CDR3 runs 11 residues. Germline-derived CDR1 and CDR2 are SQVTM and ANQGSEA. V was pared by 3 bases and J by 8 bases, with 10 bases between. The CDR3 sequence: CSVDESRGYTF. CDR3 nucleotide sequence: TGCAGCGTTGATGAATCTCGGGGCTACACCTTC.

The rearrangement uses TRBV7-8 and TRBJ2-5, with TRBD2 matching over 10 bases. This CDR3 comprises 21 residues. V shed 1 base and J 0 bases; nucleotides not matched to a gene: 17. In germline, CDR1 is SGHVS, CDR2 FQNEAQ. This chain's CDR3 is CASSLGPVVAGGPKNQETQYF. In nucleotides, the CDR3 is TGTGCCAGCAGCTTAGGCCCTGTAGTAGCGGGGGGCCCAAAGAACCAAGAGACCCAGTACTTC.

The V and J genes are TRBV6-5 and TRBJ2-1; TRBD1 matches at 9 bases. The CDR3 has 15 amino acids. The J segment lost 12 bases and the V segment lost 0 bases, leaving 9 bases of the junction unmatched. CDR1 and CDR2 from the germline V gene are MNHEY and SVGAGI. The CDR3 DNA follows: TGTGCCAGCAGTTACTCGTTTGGGACAGGGTCTACGCAGTTCTTC. As protein: CASSYSFGTGSTQFF.

The chain joins TRBV7-9 to TRBJ2-3; 9 nucleotides align to TRBD1. Germline V gene data show CDR1 as SEHNR and CDR2 as FQNEAQ (reference sequence). The V gene end was trimmed by 5 bases and the J gene end by 4 bases; junction bases not matched to a gene: 4. There are 14 residues in the CDR3. This CDR3 reads CASSQQGAADTQYF. For the CDR3, the DNA is TGTGCCAGCAGCCAACAGGGGGCTGCAGATACGCAGTATTTT.

This clone appeared a few times. The rearrangement links TRBV6-5 to TRBJ1-6, with 9 bases matching TRBD1. CDR3 length: 13 amino acids. Trimming at V came to 2 bases and at J to 18 bases, leaving 8 bases not matched to a gene. Germline V gene lookup returns CDR1 MNHEY and CDR2 SVGAGI. The CDR3 DNA reads TGTGCCAGCAGTTACGAGACAGGGGGACTAACCCACTTT. It translates to CASSYETGGLTHF.

This sequence joins TRBV5-4 and TRBJ2-3; weak D call: TRBD1 (6 bases). The germline V gene encodes CDR1 SGHNT and CDR2 YYREEE (reference sequence). CDR3 size: 17 residues. V was pared by 2 bases and J by 0 bases, with 16 bases between. CDR3 residues: CASSFPRLGGSTDTQYF. The CDR3 DNA sequence: TGTGCCAGCAGCTTCCCCCGGTTAGGGGGAAGCACAGATACGCAGTATTTT.

CDR3 sequence reads: CASSWRNTEAFF. The CDR3 coding sequence is TGTGCCAGTAGTTGGAGGAACACTGAAGCTTTCTTT. The chain carries TRBV19 and TRBJ1-1; D is unresolved. The CDR3 spans 12 residues. Trimming took 5 bases from V and 1 from J, leaving 5 bases between them. Germline values: CDR1 LNHDA, CDR2 SQIVND (reference sequence).

The rearrangement joins TRBV11-1 to TRBJ2-1; possibly TRBD1 for D (6 bases). Germline-derived CDR1 and CDR2 are SGHAT and FQDESV (reference sequence). V shed 2 bases and J shed 0 bases, with 11 bases lying between them. The CDR3 sequence is 16 residues long. CDR3 sequence (DNA): TGTGCCAGCAGCTTAAGTTTGGACAGCTCCTACAATGAGCAGTTCTTC. Protein: CASSLSLDSSYNEQFF.

The chain joins TRBV4-2 to TRBJ1-5; perhaps TRBD1 as D (5 bases). This CDR3 region has 15 residues. Per the germline V gene, CDR1 is LGHNA and CDR2 is YNFKEQ. Trimming cost V 0 bases and J 9 bases, with 15 bases left between them. The CDR3 DNA reads TGTGCCAGCAGCCAAGATTGGAGCCAGGGCAGGCCCCAGCATTTT. Translating gives CASSQDWSQGRPQHF.

The chain links TRBV7-9 to TRBJ2-1, with TRBD2 as a possible D gene (6 bases). Germline-derived CDR1 and CDR2 are SEHNR and FQNEAQ (reference sequence). This CDR3 region has 15 residues. Trimming removed 5 bases at V and 1 base at J, with 12 bases between. The CDR3 loop is CASSHGGSSYNEQFF. In DNA form, the CDR3 reads TGTGCCAGCAGCCATGGGGGGTCGTCCTACAATGAGCAGTTCTTC.

J is TRBJ2-3 and V is TRBV7-2, with D maybe TRBD2 (5 bases). Deletions cut 1 base from V and 6 bases from J, with 11 bases between. The CDR3 has 14 residues. CDR1 is SGHTA, CDR2 FQGNSA, per germline. CDR3: CASSLDNGSDTQYF. The CDR3 DNA reads TGTGCCAGCAGCTTAGATAATGGGAGTGATACGCAGTATTTT.

The CDR3, as DNA: TGCGCCAGCGGGACAGGGGAAGTGGCAACAGATACGCAGTATTTT. It specifies CASGTGEVATDTQYF. The chain links TRBV5-1 to TRBJ2-3; 10 bases are shared with TRBD1. The CDR3 is 15 amino acids. V trimming: 7 bases; J trimming: 3 bases; junction bases outside the gene matches: 8. Germline V gene sequence: CDR1 SGHRS, CDR2 YFSETQ.

The gene calls are TRBV29-1 and TRBJ2-3, with TRBD1 as a possible D gene (6 bases). V lost 7 bases and J lost 2, with 19 bases in between. This CDR3 is built from 15 residues. Germline values: CDR1 SQVTM, CDR2 ANQGSEA. CDR3 region: CSALGQPDSTDTQYF. DNA of the CDR3: TGCAGCGCCTTGGGACAACCAGATTCCACAGATACGCAGTATTTT.

V and J are TRBV5-1 and TRBJ2-2, with D uncertain. The CDR3 extends over 12 amino acids. The germline CDR1 and CDR2 sequences are SGHRS and YFSETQ. Between the trimmed V and J ends, which lost 0 bases and 8 bases, there was a span of 5 bases. CDR3 in DNA: TGCGCCAGCAGCTTGGTGCTAGGGGAGCTGTTTTTT. Translation gives CASSLVLGELFF.

The chain recombines TRBV7-9 with TRBJ1-1, with D uncertain. There are 13 residues in the CDR3. V gave up 5 bases and J gave up 5 bases, with 12 bases separating them. Germline CDR1 and CDR2: SEHNR and FQNEAQ (reference sequence). The CDR3 region is CASSDKSGTEAFF. The CDR3 region has the DNA TGTGCCAGCAGCGACAAAAGTGGGACTGAAGCTTTCTTT.

The chain carries TRBV9 and TRBJ2-1, with 10 nucleotides matching TRBD2. Germline V gives CDR1 SGDLS, CDR2 YYNGEE. V lost 0 bases to trimming and J lost 2 bases; unmatched junction nucleotides: 5. The CDR3 runs to 17 residues. CDR3 region: CASSVDLAGAAYNEQFF. In DNA, the CDR3 is TGTGCCAGCAGCGTAGATCTAGCGGGGGCCGCCTACAATGAGCAGTTCTTC. Based on the CDR3 plus reference TRBV9 and TRBJ2-1, the full variable domain is DSGVTQTPKHLITATGQRVTLRCSPRSGDLSVYWYQQSLDQGLQFLIQYYNGEERAKGNILERFSAQQFPDLHSELNLSSLELGDSALYFCASSVDLAGAAYNEQFFGPGTRLTVL.

V is TRBV9 and J is TRBJ1-4; D unresolved. Germline V lookup: CDR1 SGDLS, CDR2 YYNGEE. CDR3 length: 15 amino acids. Trimming cost V 4 bases and J 0 bases, with 10 bases left between them. The CDR3 sequence: CASSPLGTTNEKLFF. CDR3 nucleotides: TGTGCCAGCAGCCCTCTCGGGACAACTAATGAAAAACTGTTTTTT.

The rearrangement uses TRBV9 and TRBJ2-2; 7 positions agree with TRBD1. The length of the CDR3 is 15 residues. CDR1 is SGDLS and CDR2 is YYNGEE in the germline V gene. Trimming removed 4 bases from V and 7 bases from J; junction bases left unmatched: 10. CDR3: CASSPRDSSFGELFF. CDR3 coding DNA: TGTGCCAGCAGCCCCCGGGACAGCTCTTTCGGGGAGCTGTTTTTT.

V is TRBV25-1 and J is TRBJ2-7, with 10 bases fitting TRBD2. Germline loops: CDR1 MGHDK, CDR2 SYGVNS. CDR3 length equals 14 residues. The V segment lost 6 bases and the J segment 2 bases; nucleotides outside the gene matches: 4. CDR3 amino acids: CASSSLAGTYEQYF. The DNA of the CDR3 is TGTGCCAGCAGCTCACTAGCGGGGACCTACGAGCAGTACTTC.

The gene calls are TRBV14 and TRBJ2-1; possibly TRBD1 for D (6 bases). The V gene's germline CDR1 is SGHDN and CDR2 FVKESK. This CDR3 region has 14 residues. V lost 4 bases to trimming and J lost 9 bases, with 16 bases between them. As DNA, the CDR3 is TGTGCCAGCAGCCCCTTTACAGGGTTAGCTGAGCAGTTCTTC. The encoded protein is CASSPFTGLAEQFF.

The chain uses TRBV7-2 and TRBJ2-7; the match to TRBD2 covers 7 bases. Looked up from germline, CDR1 is SGHTA and CDR2 is FQGNSA. V was clipped by 1 base and J by 4 bases; unmatched bases: 7. The CDR3 spans 15 residues. The CDR3, as DNA: TGTGCCAGCAGCTTAGATGGCGGGGGACTTTACGAGCAGTACTTC. Its protein product is CASSLDGGGLYEQYF. The full variable domain, completed using reference TRBV7-2 and TRBJ2-7, is GAGVSQSPSNKVTEKGKDVELRCDPISGHTALYWYRQSLGQGLEFLIYFQGNSAPDKSGLPSDRFSAERTGGSVSTLTIQRTQQEDSAVYLCASSLDGGGLYEQYFGPGTRLTVT.

Only one count was recorded for this clone. The chain employs TRBV12-5 and TRBJ2-7; D unresolved. V lost 1 base, J lost 3 bases, and 13 bases lay in between. Per germline, CDR1 LGHNT and CDR2 FRNRAP. The CDR3 spans 15 residues. CDR3 DNA sequence: TGTGCTAGTGGTTTGGCCGATGGCAGGATCTACGAGCAGTACTTC. Protein product: CASGLADGRIYEQYF.

J is TRBJ2-3 and V is TRBV4-2; TRBD2 matches at 13 bases. V shed 1 base and J 2 bases; nucleotides not matched to a gene: 3. Germline V CDR1 and CDR2: LGHNA, YNFKEQ. The CDR3 spans 17 residues. CDR3 loop: CASSQGGLAGNTDTQYF. CDR3 in DNA: TGTGCCAGCAGCCAAGGGGGACTAGCGGGGAACACAGATACGCAGTATTTT.

The chain combines TRBV4-3 with TRBJ1-1; D is undetermined. This CDR3 spans 13 amino acids. V was trimmed by 1 base and J by 1 base, leaving 4 bases between them. CDR1 and CDR2 (germline): LGHNA, YSLEER. This CDR3 is CASSQGPNTEAFF. The CDR3, as DNA: TGCGCCAGCAGCCAAGGGCCGAACACTGAAGCTTTCTTT.

CDR3 DNA sequence: TGTGCCAGCTCACCCAGGGGGCTGGACACTGAAGCTTTCTTT. Amino acids: CASSPRGLDTEAFF. This rearrangement joins TRBV18 to TRBJ1-1, with TRBD1 matching 8 bases. Looked up from germline, CDR1 is KGHSH and CDR2 is LQKENI. Trimming cost V 3 bases and J 3 bases; bases outside gene matches: 3. The CDR3 loop spans 14 amino acids.

Comment on this clone: Other DNA sequences in the same sample also yield this CDR3. The rearrangement links TRBV27 to TRBJ2-7; D may be TRBD2 (7 bases). From germline, CDR1 is MNHEY and CDR2 SMNVEV (reference sequence). The CDR3 contains 14 residues. Trimming stripped 3 bases from V and 0 bases from J, with 9 bases between. The CDR3 coding sequence is TGTGCCAGCAGTTTGGGGGGGCGCTCCTACGAGCAGTACTTC. Its translation is CASSLGGRSYEQYF.